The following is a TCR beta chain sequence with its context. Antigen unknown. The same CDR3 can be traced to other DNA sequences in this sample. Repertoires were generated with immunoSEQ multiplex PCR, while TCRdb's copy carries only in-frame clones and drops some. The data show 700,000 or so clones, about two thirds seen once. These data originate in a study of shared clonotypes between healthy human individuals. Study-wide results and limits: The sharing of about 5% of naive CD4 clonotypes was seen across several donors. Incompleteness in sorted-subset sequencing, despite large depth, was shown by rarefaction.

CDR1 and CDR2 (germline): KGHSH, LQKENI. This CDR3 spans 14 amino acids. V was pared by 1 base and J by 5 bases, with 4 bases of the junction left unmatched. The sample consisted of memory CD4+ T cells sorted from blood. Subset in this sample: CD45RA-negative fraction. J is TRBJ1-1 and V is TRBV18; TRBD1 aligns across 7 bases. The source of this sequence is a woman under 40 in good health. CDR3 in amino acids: CASSPQGARTEAFF. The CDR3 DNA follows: TGTGCCAGCTCACCACAGGGGGCGCGAACTGAAGCTTTCTTT.